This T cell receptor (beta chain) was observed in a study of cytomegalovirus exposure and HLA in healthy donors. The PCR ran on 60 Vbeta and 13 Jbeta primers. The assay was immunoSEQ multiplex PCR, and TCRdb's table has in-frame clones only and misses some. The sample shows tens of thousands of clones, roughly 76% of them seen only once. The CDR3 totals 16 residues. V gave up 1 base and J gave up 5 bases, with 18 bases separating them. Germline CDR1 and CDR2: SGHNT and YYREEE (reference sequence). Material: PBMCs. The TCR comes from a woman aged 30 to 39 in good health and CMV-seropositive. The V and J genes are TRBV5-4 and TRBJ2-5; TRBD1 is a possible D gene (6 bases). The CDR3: CASSLNRGMLLETQYF. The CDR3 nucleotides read TGTGCCAGCAGCTTGAATAGGGGGATGCTATTGGAGACCCAGTACTTC.